The entry that follows covers one TCR beta chain sequence. Its antigen is not identified. This record belongs to a study of cytomegalovirus exposure and HLA in healthy donors. PCR employed 60 Vbeta and 13 Jbeta primers. Profiling relied on immunoSEQ multiplex PCR, and the TCRdb table lists in-frame clones only, not all of them. The sample contains around 120,000 clones, roughly four fifths of which appear only once. Unmatched junction bases numbered 1, after V lost 4 bases and J lost 3 bases. CDR1 and CDR2 (germline): KGHSH, LQKENI. The CDR3 consists of 13 residues. Overall study results and limits: Immune exposure information comprised only CMV serostatus.

The sequence derives from a woman between 40 and 55 years old in good health and CMV-seropositive. The V gene is TRBV18, the J gene TRBJ2-5, with 8 bases lining up with TRBD1. Sequences were obtained from PBMCs. The CDR3 region has the DNA TGTGCCAGCTCACGGGGACAGGAAGAGACCCAGTACTTC. It codes for CASSRGQEETQYF. Complete variable domain (other parts from reference TRBV18 and TRBJ2-5): NAGVMQNPRHLVRRRGQEARLRCSPMKGHSHVYWYRQLPEEGLKFMVYLQKENIIDESGMPKERFSAEFPKEGPSILRIQQVVRGDSAAYFCASSRGQEETQYFGPGTRLLVL.